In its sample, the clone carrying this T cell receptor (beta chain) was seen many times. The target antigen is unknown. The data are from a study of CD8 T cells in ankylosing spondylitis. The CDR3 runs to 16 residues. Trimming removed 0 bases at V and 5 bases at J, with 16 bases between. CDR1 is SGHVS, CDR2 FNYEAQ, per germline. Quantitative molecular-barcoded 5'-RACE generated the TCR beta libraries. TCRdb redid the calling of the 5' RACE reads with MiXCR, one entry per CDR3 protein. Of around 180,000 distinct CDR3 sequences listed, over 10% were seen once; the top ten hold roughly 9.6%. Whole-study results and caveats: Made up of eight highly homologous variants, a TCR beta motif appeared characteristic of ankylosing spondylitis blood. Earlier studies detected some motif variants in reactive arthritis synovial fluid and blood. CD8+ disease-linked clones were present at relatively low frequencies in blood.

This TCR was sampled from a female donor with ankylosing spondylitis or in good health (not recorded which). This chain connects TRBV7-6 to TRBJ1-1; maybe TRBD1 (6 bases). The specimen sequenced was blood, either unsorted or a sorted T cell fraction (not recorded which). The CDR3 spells CASSLASTGIGTEAFF. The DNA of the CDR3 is TGTGCCAGCAGCTTAGCGTCCACAGGGATAGGGACTGAAGCTTTCTTT.